These 15 T cell receptor beta chains were all obtained from the same sample, sequenced in a study of cytomegalovirus exposure and HLA in healthy donors. A multiplex PCR was run with 60 Vbeta primers and 13 Jbeta primers. Profiled with immunoSEQ multiplex PCR; TCRdb holds only in-frame clones, not every one. The table lists some 200,000 clones, 60% to 85% of them singletons. What was sequenced was PBMCs. The receptors here all came from a man aged 40-55 years in good health and CMV-seronegative.

The chain uses TRBV7-9 and TRBJ1-2; TRBD1 matches at 7 bases. Germline CDR1 is SEHNR and CDR2 is FQNEAQ (reference sequence). The CDR3 length is 18 residues. Trimming at V came to 5 bases and at J to 0 bases, leaving 15 bases not matched to a gene. CDR3: CASSDPRQGRAANYGYTF. The CDR3 bases are TGTGCCAGCAGCGACCCTCGACAGGGAAGGGCAGCTAACTATGGCTACACCTTC. Based on the CDR3 plus reference TRBV7-9 and TRBJ1-2, the full variable domain is DTGVSQNPRHKITKRGQNVTFRCDPISEHNRLYWYRQTLGQGPEFLTYFQNEAQLEKSRLLSDRFSAERPKGSFSTLEIQRTEQGDSAMYLCASSDPRQGRAANYGYTFGSGTRLTVV.

The rearrangement uses TRBV7-2 and TRBJ2-2; 7 bases align to TRBD2. The ends lost 4 bases at V and 4 bases at J; junction bases unmatched: 9. CDR3 length equals 16 residues. CDR1 SGHTA and CDR2 FQGNSA come from the germline V gene. The CDR3 DNA is TGTGCCAGCAGCTCCCCTCGGCGGGAGAGCACCGGGGAGCTGTTTTTT. This translates into CASSSPRRESTGELFF.

This clone has more than one count but fewer than ten. J is TRBJ2-3 and V is TRBV4-2; 8 positions agree with TRBD2. Per the germline V gene, CDR1 is LGHNA and CDR2 is YNFKEQ. V trimming: 0 bases; J trimming: 6 bases; junction bases outside the gene matches: 8. There are 16 residues in the CDR3. CDR3 bases: TGTGCCAGCAGCCAAGATAGGACGGGGGGGCATGATACGCAGTATTTT. It specifies CASSQDRTGGHDTQYF.

The genes are TRBV5-6 and TRBJ1-1; D not resolved. V lost 4 bases and J lost 8, with 9 bases in between. The CDR3 contains 11 residues. Germline V gene lookup returns CDR1 SGHDT and CDR2 YYEEEE. CDR3: CASSHRSEAFF. CDR3 nucleotide sequence: TGTGCCAGCAGCCATCGGAGCGAAGCTTTCTTT.

The rearrangement links TRBV28 to TRBJ1-5, with D possibly TRBD1 on 6 matching bases. The CDR3 sequence is 16 residues long. Trimming stripped 2 bases from V and 4 bases from J, with 15 bases between. Germline-derived CDR1 and CDR2 are MDHEN and SYDVKM. The CDR3 nucleotides are TGTGCCAGCAGTTTAGGGACACGTAGCGTAAATCAGCCCCAGCATTTT. It yields the protein CASSLGTRSVNQPQHF.

J is TRBJ1-5 and V is TRBV30; D might be TRBD1 (5 bases). The CDR3 contains 19 residues. Germline CDR1 GTSNPN, CDR2 SVGIG (reference sequence). The V gene lost 3 bases and the J gene lost 0 bases, with 24 bases spanning the gap. The CDR3 loop is CAWSPQWPGRTLSNQPQHF. The CDR3, as DNA: TGTGCCTGGAGCCCCCAATGGCCAGGGCGAACCCTTAGCAATCAGCCCCAGCATTTT. Full variable domain (missing parts from reference TRBV30 and TRBJ1-5): SQTIHQWPATLVQPVGSPLSLECTVEGTSNPNLYWYRQAAGRGLQLLFYSVGIGQISSEVPQNLSASRPQDRQFILSSKKLLLSDSGFYLCAWSPQWPGRTLSNQPQHFGDGTRLSIL.

This clone has more than one count but fewer than ten. V and J are TRBV5-4 and TRBJ1-1; D unresolved. Germline assignment: CDR1 SGHNT and CDR2 YYREEE (reference sequence). CDR3 size: 13 residues. Trimming stripped 1 base from V and 0 bases from J, with 4 bases between. The CDR3 sequence is CASSLQMNTEAFF. The CDR3 bases are TGTGCCAGCAGCTTGCAGATGAACACTGAAGCTTTCTTT.

The chain employs TRBV5-1 and TRBJ2-2, with 15 bases matching TRBD2. This CDR3 spans 18 amino acids. The ends lost 4 bases at V and 7 bases at J; junction bases unmatched: 11. Germline V lookup: CDR1 SGHRS, CDR2 YFSETQ. The CDR3 bases are TGCGCCAGCAGCCTTTGGACTAGCGGGAGGGCCGACGGCGGGGAGCTGTTTTTT. Translation: CASSLWTSGRADGGELFF. The variable domain in full, with the rest retrieved from reference TRBV5-1 and TRBJ2-2, is KAGVTQTPRYLIKTRGQQVTLSCSPISGHRSVSWYQQTPGQGLQFLFEYFSETQRNKGNFPGRFSGRQFSNSRSEMNVSTLELGDSALYLCASSLWTSGRADGGELFFGEGSRLTVL.

CDR3 sequence: CASSLGPGAGNQPQHF. The CDR3 DNA is TGCGCCAGCAGCTTGGGGCCAGGGGCCGGCAATCAGCCCCAGCATTTT. The chain links TRBV5-1 to TRBJ1-5; D may be TRBD1 (6 bases). Looked up from germline, CDR1 is SGHRS and CDR2 is YFSETQ. Trimming pared 0 bases from V and 2 bases from J, leaving 12 bases between. The CDR3 is 16 amino acids.

This chain joins TRBV7-2 and TRBJ1-4; weak D call: TRBD1 (6 bases). V was pared by 2 bases and J by 7 bases, with 8 bases between. Germline CDR1 reads SGHTA; CDR2 reads FQGNSA. The CDR3 consists of 13 residues. The CDR3 DNA sequence: TGTGCCAGCAGCTTACTACAGGGTGAAAAACTGTTTTTT. Translated: CASSLLQGEKLFF.

The V gene is TRBV29-1, the J gene TRBJ2-1; 8 nucleotides align to TRBD1. With V trimmed by 4 bases and J by 6 bases, 5 bases remained unmatched. Germline lookup yields CDR1 SQVTM and CDR2 ANQGSEA. The CDR3 loop spans 13 amino acids. This chain's CDR3 is CSVAGGRANEQFF. CDR3 nucleotide sequence: TGCAGCGTTGCAGGGGGCCGGGCCAATGAGCAGTTCTTC.

V and J are TRBV4-1 and TRBJ2-2; 7 nucleotides line up with TRBD1. Losses at the gene ends were 6 bases for V and 4 bases for J; bases not matched to a gene: 8. Germline V gene sequence: CDR1 MGHRA, CDR2 YSYEKL. The CDR3 consists of 15 residues. The CDR3 reads CASSRTRGLTGELFF. The CDR3 bases are TGCGCCAGCAGTCGAACTAGGGGGCTCACCGGGGAGCTGTTTTTT.

This clone was seen once. The V and J genes are TRBV5-6 and TRBJ2-3, with TRBD1 identical over 10 bases. The CDR3 spans 15 residues. Germline loops: CDR1 SGHDT, CDR2 YYEEEE. J lost 3 bases, V lost 4 bases, and 5 bases had no gene match. The CDR3: CASSHGTGETDTQYF. The CDR3 DNA is TGTGCCAGCAGCCACGGGACAGGGGAAACAGATACGCAGTATTTT.

The V call is TRBV7-2, the J call TRBJ2-7; the D gene is possibly TRBD2 (5 bases). Germline CDR1 is SGHTA and CDR2 is FQGNSA. V was clipped by 0 bases and J by 0 bases, with 12 bases between them. This CDR3 has 16 residues. DNA for the CDR3: TGTGCCAGCAGCTTAGCCGGCAGAACTAGCTCCTACGAGCAGTACTTC. Protein product: CASSLAGRTSSYEQYF.

V is TRBV13 and J is TRBJ2-2, with 7 nucleotides matching TRBD1. Germline CDR1 and CDR2: PRHDT and FYEKMQ (reference sequence). The V gene end was trimmed by 5 bases and the J gene end by 5 bases; junction bases not matched to a gene: 8. The length of the CDR3 is 15 residues. The CDR3 loop is CASSPGQVPTGELFF. As DNA, the CDR3 is TGTGCCAGCAGCCCCGGACAGGTCCCTACCGGGGAGCTGTTTTTT.